What follows is one T cell receptor (beta chain) and its context. This clone was seen only a few times. No cognate antigen has been identified for it. No qualities accompany the bases; no much larger clone lies one base away. Whole blood was collected in K2EDTA tubes by collaborating institutions according to the institutions' own protocols. Collaborator samples were shipped for TCRbeta analysis as frozen whole blood, isolated PBMCs, or DNA extracted from either sample type. TCRbeta CDR3 regions were amplified from genomic DNA by means of the immunoSEQ Assay, a bias-controlled multiplex PCR. The paper's data handling went like this. Nucleated cell counts per sample were estimated from amplification of reference gene primers within the assay. Sequence reads were collapsed and filtered to measure the absolute abundance of every unique TCRbeta CDR3 rearrangement. For each sample, productive Simpson clonality was calculated as the square root of Simpson's diversity index across productive rearrangements. TCRdb mirrors the immuneACCESS table, restricted to in-frame sequences. Some clones are absent from its copies; in checked studies, under half trace to an unresolved V gene, and the reason for the others is unknown. From that table come the V and J calls and clone size; the DNA was used to work out D and trimming. The table for this sample lists around 100,000 clones; approximately 83% of them were counted only once. 2.5% to 3.5% of the sample lies in the top ten.

The data belong to a study of blood T cell repertoires in COVID-19 (dated by TCRdb to the early 2020s). Describing the broader study: Samples covering the acute and convalescent phases of COVID-19 were provided by collaborators in the United States, Italy and Spain. The prospective study material was composed of cDNA or gDNA derived from T cells, B-cell-depleted T cells, or PBMCs. The dataset comprised deeply sampled blood TCRbeta repertoires from subjects exposed to, actively infected with, or recovered from COVID-19. The repertoires were released in a freely available public database meant as a resource for research on the immune response to SARS-CoV-2. Samples came from the ongoing ImmuneRACE study (first 160 participants) plus 1,254 subjects from 6 global collaborators. Sample metadata almost always included a de-identified subject ID, COVID-19 status, age in years and sex. Where available, HLA class I and class II types were obtained from metadata supplied by the sample provider rather than from assay-based typing. Summary of the overall study and its limitations: How much clinical and demographic metadata was included differed by source and by participant, and the metadata was provided uncurated.

Per the germline V gene, SGHDT is the CDR1 and YYEEEE is the CDR2. After removal of 4 bases from V and 5 bases from J, the junction retains 9 bases not matched to a gene. The CDR3 sequence holds 14 residues, the cysteine and phenylalanine included. Only the CDR3 part of the read is kept: 42 bases, read in frame from the first base. Recombination linked TRBV5-6 to TRBJ2-7; a stretch of 7 junction bases matches TRBD1. Specimen: peripheral blood. The source of this sequence is a woman of 80 years or more with active or convalescent COVID-19. The CDR3 loop reads CASSLRGGLNEQYF. The sequenced DNA: TGTGCCAGCAGCCTGAGAGGGGGCTTAAACGAGCAGTACTTC.